This TCR beta chain appears in the sequencing data of a study of blood T cell repertoires in COVID-19. Germline V lookup: CDR1 LGHNT, CDR2 FRNRAP. The CDR3 has 16 residues. V was clipped by 5 bases and J by 8 bases; unmatched bases: 12. Clones were read by immunoSEQ multiplex PCR, and TCRdb kept only the in-frame ones, dropping some. The sample carries some 80,000 clones, around 90% recorded once. The chain combines TRBV12-5 with TRBJ2-1; 10 nucleotides align to TRBD2. This TCR came from a human donor in a cohort sampled during active COVID-19. Sample: peripheral blood. The CDR3 reads CASGPGTSASPDEQFF. The CDR3 nucleotides read TGTGCTAGTGGTCCCGGGACTAGCGCGAGCCCCGATGAGCAGTTCTTC.